This T cell receptor (beta chain) came from a study of Ad26.COV2.S vaccination and SARS-CoV-2 variants. Study-wide context: Intramuscularly, Ad26.COV2.S was given either once or twice, 56 days apart.

Deletions cut 10 bases from V and 0 bases from J, with 13 bases between. Germline CDR1 LNHDA, CDR2 SQIVND (reference sequence). CDR3 length: 15 residues. As for treatment: some 20 received Ad26.COV2.S at low or high dose, single or two shots; about 5 received placebo; per-sample allocation not given. All samples were drawn on day 63, counting from the first vaccine or placebo injection. Produced via immunoSEQ multiplex PCR; TCRdb's table is partial and in-frame only. The repertoire holds hundreds of thousands of clones, with around 89% as singletons. The sample consisted of peripheral blood, taken in a trial of Ad26.COV2.S vaccine versus placebo. The chain combines TRBV19 with TRBJ2-6; no definite D call. The TCR comes from a person aged 18-65 years who received the Ad26.COV2.S COVID-19 vaccine or a placebo. The CDR3 spells CATQDAYSGANVLTF. In DNA, the CDR3 is TGTGCCACCCAGGACGCCTACTCTGGGGCCAACGTCCTGACTTTC.